This T cell receptor beta chain was profiled in a study of CD8+ T cells in alopecia areata. The CDR3 is 13 residues long. Germline lookup yields CDR1 SGHVS and CDR2 FQNEAQ. Trimming took 5 bases from V and 2 from J, leaving 10 bases between them. Following RNA extraction, reverse transcription yielded cDNA that acted as the sequencing template. The protocol was immunoSEQ multiplex PCR, while the TCRdb copy is restricted to in-frame clones and leaves out a portion. The sample shows roughly 180,000 clones, roughly 60% of them seen only once. The clonotype comes from a human donor with alopecia areata. The J gene is TRBJ2-7, the V gene TRBV7-8, with TRBD2 as a possible D gene (5 bases). Here the sequenced sample was CD4+ T cells sorted from blood, taken at week 0. CDR3 sequence (DNA): TGTGCCAGCAGCCTGTCCGGGACCTACGAGCAGTACTTC. It translates to CASSLSGTYEQYF.